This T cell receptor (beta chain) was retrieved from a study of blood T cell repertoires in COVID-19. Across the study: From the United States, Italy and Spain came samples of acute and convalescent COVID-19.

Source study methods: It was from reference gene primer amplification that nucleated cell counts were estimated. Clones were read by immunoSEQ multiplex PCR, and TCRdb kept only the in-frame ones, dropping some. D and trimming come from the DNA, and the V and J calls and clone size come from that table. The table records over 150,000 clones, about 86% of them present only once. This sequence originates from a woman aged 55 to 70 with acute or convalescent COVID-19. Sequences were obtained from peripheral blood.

CDR3 protein: CASSEQGIDEQYF. In DNA form, the CDR3 reads TGTGCCAGCAGTGAACAGGGTATCGACGAGCAGTACTTC. The chain employs TRBV12-3 or TRBV12-4 and TRBJ2-7; D is possibly TRBD1 (6 bases). The V and J ends lost 5 bases and 5 bases respectively, with 13 bases between them. The CDR3 extends over 13 amino acids.